Sequencing of this T cell receptor (beta chain) was carried out in a study of beta chain features in type 1 diabetes. The CDR3 is made up of 16 amino acids. The J segment lost 4 bases and the V segment lost 8 bases, leaving 14 bases of the junction unmatched. Germline CDR1 is SGHTA and CDR2 is FQGNSA. Every isolated RNA sample was fully reverse transcribed, so sequencing captured expressed TCRB transcripts. Measured with immunoSEQ multiplex PCR; TCRdb has only the in-frame clones, and not every one. The table lists fewer than 250,000 clones, approximately 70% of them singletons, with approximately 0.053% in the top ten.

The chain recombines TRBV7-2 with TRBJ1-3; 7 bases are a match to TRBD1. The clonotype was recovered from a young man in good health. Source material: naive CD4+ T cells from blood. In DNA form, the CDR3 reads TGTGCCAGCTCCCTTACAACCCAGGGGGTCGGAAACACCATATATTTT. This sequence encodes CASSLTTQGVGNTIYF. The variable domain in full, with the rest retrieved from reference TRBV7-2 and TRBJ1-3, is GAGVSQSPSNKVTEKGKDVELRCDPISGHTALYWYRQSLGQGLEFLIYFQGNSAPDKSGLPSDRFSAERTGGSVSTLTIQRTQQEDSAVYLCASSLTTQGVGNTIYFGEGSWLTVV.